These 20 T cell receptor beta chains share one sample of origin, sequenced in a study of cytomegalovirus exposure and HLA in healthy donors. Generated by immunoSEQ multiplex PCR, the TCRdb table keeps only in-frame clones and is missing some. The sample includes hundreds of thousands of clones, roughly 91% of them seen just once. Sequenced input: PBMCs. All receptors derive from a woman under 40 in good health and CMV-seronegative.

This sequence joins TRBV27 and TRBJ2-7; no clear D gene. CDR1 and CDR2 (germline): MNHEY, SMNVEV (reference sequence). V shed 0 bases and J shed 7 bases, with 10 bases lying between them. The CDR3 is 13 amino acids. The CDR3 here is CASSLSGSREQYF. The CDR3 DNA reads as TGTGCCAGCAGTTTATCGGGCAGTCGGGAGCAGTACTTC.

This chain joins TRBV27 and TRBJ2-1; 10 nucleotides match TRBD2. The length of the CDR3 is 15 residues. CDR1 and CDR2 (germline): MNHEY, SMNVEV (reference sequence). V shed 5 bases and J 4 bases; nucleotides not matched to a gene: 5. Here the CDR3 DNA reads TGTGCCAGCAGTCCAGGACTAGCGGAGTACAATGAGCAGTTCTTC. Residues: CASSPGLAEYNEQFF.

The CDR3 spells CASSFVAGQDGYTF. The CDR3 DNA reads TGTGCCAGCAGCTTTGTGGCTGGGCAGGATGGCTACACCTTC. The chain joins TRBV5-4 to TRBJ1-2, with unresolved D. CDR1 SGHNT and CDR2 YYREEE come from the germline V gene (reference sequence). The CDR3 totals 14 residues. Trimming removed 2 bases from V and 6 bases from J, with 14 bases in between.

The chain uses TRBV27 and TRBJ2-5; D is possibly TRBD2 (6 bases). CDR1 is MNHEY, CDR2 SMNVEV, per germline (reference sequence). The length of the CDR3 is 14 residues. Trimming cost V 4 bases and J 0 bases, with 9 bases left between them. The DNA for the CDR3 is TGTGCCAGCAGTTCATGGGGGGACCAAGAGACCCAGTACTTC. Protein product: CASSSWGDQETQYF.

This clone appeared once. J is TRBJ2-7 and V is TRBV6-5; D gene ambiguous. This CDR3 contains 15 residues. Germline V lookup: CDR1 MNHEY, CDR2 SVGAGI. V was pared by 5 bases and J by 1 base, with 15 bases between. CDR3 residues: CASSPGRPGSYEQYF. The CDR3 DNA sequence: TGTGCCAGCAGTCCCGGACGGCCGGGTTCCTACGAGCAGTACTTC.

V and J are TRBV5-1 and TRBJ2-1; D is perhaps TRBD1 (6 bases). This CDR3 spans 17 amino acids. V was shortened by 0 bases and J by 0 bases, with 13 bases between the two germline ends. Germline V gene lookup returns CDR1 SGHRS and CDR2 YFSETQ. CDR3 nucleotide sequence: TGCGCCAGCAGCTTGGGTACACAGGGAAGCTCCTACAATGAGCAGTTCTTC. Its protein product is CASSLGTQGSSYNEQFF.

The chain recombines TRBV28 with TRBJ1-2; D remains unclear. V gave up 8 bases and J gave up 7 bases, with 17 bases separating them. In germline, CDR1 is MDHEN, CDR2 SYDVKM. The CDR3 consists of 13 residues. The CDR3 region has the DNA TGTGCCAGCGCCCTTGTCGGGGATAGTGGCTACACCTTC. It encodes CASALVGDSGYTF.

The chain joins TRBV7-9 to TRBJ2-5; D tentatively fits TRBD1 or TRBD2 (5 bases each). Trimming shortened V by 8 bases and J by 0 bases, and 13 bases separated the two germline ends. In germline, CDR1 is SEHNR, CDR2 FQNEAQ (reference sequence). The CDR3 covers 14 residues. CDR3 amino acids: CASGGLRYQETQYF. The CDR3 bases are TGTGCCAGCGGGGGTTTGCGGTACCAAGAGACCCAGTACTTC.

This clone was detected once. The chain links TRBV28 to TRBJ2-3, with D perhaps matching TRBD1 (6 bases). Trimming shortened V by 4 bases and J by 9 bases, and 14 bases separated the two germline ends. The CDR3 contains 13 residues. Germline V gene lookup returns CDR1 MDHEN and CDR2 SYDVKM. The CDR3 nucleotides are TGTGCCAGCAGTTACCCTCGAGGACAGACGCAGTATTTT. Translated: CASSYPRGQTQYF.

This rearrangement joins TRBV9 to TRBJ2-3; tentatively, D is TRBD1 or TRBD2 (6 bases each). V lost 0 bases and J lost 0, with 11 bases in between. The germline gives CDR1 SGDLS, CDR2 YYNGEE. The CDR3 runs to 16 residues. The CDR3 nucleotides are TGTGCCAGCAGCGTAGTGGGGGGCAGAAGCACAGATACGCAGTATTTT. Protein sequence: CASSVVGGRSTDTQYF.

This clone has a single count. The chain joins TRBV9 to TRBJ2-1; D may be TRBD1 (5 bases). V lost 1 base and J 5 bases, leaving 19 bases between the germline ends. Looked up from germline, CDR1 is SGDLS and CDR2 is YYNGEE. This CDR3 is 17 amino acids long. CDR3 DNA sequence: TGTGCCAGCAGCGTAACGATGTCCCCCGACAGAGACAATGAGCAGTTCTTC. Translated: CASSVTMSPDRDNEQFF.

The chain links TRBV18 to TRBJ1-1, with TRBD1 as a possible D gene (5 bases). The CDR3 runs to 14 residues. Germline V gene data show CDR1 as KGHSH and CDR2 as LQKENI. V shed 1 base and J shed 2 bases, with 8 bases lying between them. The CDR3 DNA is TGTGCCAGCTCACCACAGGGGCGAAACACTGAAGCTTTCTTT. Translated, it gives CASSPQGRNTEAFF.

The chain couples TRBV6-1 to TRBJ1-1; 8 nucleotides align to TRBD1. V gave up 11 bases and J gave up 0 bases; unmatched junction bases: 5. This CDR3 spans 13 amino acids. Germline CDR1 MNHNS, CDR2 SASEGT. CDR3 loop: CALGQVMNTEAFF. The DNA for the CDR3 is TGTGCCTTGGGACAGGTTATGAACACTGAAGCTTTCTTT.

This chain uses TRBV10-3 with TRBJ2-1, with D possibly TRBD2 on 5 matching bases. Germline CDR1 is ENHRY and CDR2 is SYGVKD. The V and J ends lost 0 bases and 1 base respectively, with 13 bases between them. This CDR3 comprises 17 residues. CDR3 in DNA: TGTGCCATCAGTGAGTCGGGAGCGGAGTGGTCCTACAATGAGCAGTTCTTC. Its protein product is CAISESGAEWSYNEQFF.

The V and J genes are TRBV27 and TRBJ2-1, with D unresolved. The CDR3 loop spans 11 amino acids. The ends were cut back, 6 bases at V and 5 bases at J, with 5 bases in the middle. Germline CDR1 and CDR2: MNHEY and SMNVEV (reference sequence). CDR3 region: CASRRNNEQFF. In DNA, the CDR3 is TGTGCCAGCAGACGTAACAATGAGCAGTTCTTC.

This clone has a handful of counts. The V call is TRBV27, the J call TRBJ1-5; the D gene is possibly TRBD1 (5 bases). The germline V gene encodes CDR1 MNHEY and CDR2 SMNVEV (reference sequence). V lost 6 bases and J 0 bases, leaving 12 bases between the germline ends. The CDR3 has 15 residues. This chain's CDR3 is CASRRTGDSNQPQHF. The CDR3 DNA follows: TGTGCCAGCAGGAGGACGGGGGATAGCAATCAGCCCCAGCATTTT.

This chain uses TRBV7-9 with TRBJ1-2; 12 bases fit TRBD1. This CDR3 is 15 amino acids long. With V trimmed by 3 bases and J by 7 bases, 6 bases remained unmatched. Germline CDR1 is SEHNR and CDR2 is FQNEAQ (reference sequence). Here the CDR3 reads CASSFGGQGAAGYTF. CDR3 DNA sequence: TGTGCCAGCAGCTTTGGGGGACAGGGGGCGGCTGGCTACACCTTC.

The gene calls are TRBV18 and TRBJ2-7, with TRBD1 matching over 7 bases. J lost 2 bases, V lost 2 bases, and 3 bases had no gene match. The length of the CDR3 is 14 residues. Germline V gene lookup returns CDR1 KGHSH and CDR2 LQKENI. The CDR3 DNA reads TGTGCCAGCTCACCATCGACAGGGCCCTACGAGCAGTACTTC. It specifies CASSPSTGPYEQYF.

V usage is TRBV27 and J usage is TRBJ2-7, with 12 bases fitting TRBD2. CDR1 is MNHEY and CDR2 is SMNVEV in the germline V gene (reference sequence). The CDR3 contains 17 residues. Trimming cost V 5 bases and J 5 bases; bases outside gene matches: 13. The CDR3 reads CASSQPPLAGGPHEQYF. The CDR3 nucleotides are TGTGCCAGCAGTCAACCCCCCCTAGCGGGAGGGCCTCACGAGCAGTACTTC.

The CDR3 spells CASSLGLAQTYEQYF. CDR3 in DNA: TGTGCCAGCAGCTTGGGTCTAGCGCAAACCTACGAGCAGTACTTC. The chain joins TRBV11-3 to TRBJ2-7; D is possibly TRBD2 (6 bases). Germline-derived CDR1 and CDR2 are SGHNT and YENEEA. Trimming took 3 bases from V and 2 from J, leaving 14 bases between them. The CDR3 is 15 amino acids. Full variable domain (outside the CDR3, taken from reference TRBV11-3 and TRBJ2-7): EAGVVQSPRYKIIEKKQPVAFWCNPISGHNTLYWYLQNLGQGPELLIRYENEEAVDDSQLPKDRFSAERLKGVDSTLKIQPAELGDSAVYLCASSLGLAQTYEQYFGPGTRLTVT.